The table lists the clone carrying this T cell receptor beta chain with a few counts. Its target is unknown. Thyroid surgery was performed in patients who had received no treatment beforehand. Study processing details: Using the CDR3 differences seen across clinicopathological groups, the authors built a distant-metastasis classifier for papillary thyroid cancer, which was meant to discriminate distant-metastatic patients. TCRdb used MiXCR to call clones anew from the PCR reads. TCRdb's processing, not the authors' own work, is the source of the V and J calls. Here the sample spans over 30,000 clones, about 15% being singletons. This specimen belongs to a study of metastatic and nonmetastatic thyroid tumors. Study-level findings and limits: In blood and tumor, TCR beta diversity was reportedly significantly higher in malignant thyroid tumors than in benign nodules.

The CDR3 runs 11 residues. Trimming took off 7 bases at V and 8 bases at J, with 10 bases between the two ends. Germline CDR1 MNHEY, CDR2 SVGEGT. The receptor's source is a male donor with papillary thyroid cancer or a benign thyroid nodule (not recorded which). Some clones in this sample may be carry-over from other donors' samples. Sequenced sample: blood. The rearrangement links TRBV6-2 or TRBV6-3 to TRBJ2-3, with D possibly being TRBD2 (5 bases). CDR3 sequence: CASKREFTQYF. The CDR3, as DNA: TGTGCCAGCAAAAGGGAGTTTACGCAGTATTTT.